The rows below give T cell receptor beta chains drawn from one sample of a study of shared T cell receptors in the human thymus. This table comes from immunoSEQ multiplex PCR, and its TCRdb copy is limited to in-frame clones, with some not included. Among 600,000 to 900,000 clones, approximately 85% were seen once, and the ten largest hold 0.0095% to 0.013%. These data were also filed under a second study, of human thymus T cells.

Sequenced material: thymocytes. The source of these receptors is a girl less than two years old with a congenital heart defect. Each CDR3 is given with its conserved first and last residue. The order of the fields is D gene, V gene, J gene, clone size, CDR3 protein, CDR3 DNA. A D gene is named only where the DNA matches it firmly. The size entry is marked missing in some rows and otherwise reads once, few, many or a size class.

TRBD2	TRBV19	TRBJ2-2	NA	CASSILFSASGLLVVTGELFF	TGTGCCAGTAGTATACTGTTTTCGGCTAGCGGCCTACTGGTCGTCACCGGGGAGCTGTTTTTT
TRBD1	TRBV7-2	TRBJ1-2	NA	CASSAHRQGAGGYTF	TGTGCCAGCAGCGCCCACCGACAGGGGGCGGGGGGCTACACCTTC
NA	TRBV7-4	TRBJ2-2	NA	CASSTTFRGTGELFF	TGTGCCAGCAGCACCACGTTCAGGGGAACCGGGGAGCTGTTTTTT
TRBD1	TRBV5-6	TRBJ2-5	once	CASSRDRARRETQYF	TGTGCCAGCAGCCGGGACAGGGCGAGGCGGGAGACCCAGTACTTC
TRBD1	TRBV28	TRBJ1-5	few	CASSGLLWDRPDYSNQPQHF	TGTGCCAGCAGTGGGCTCCTGTGGGACAGGCCCGATTATAGCAATCAGCCCCAGCATTTT
TRBD2	TRBV19	TRBJ2-2	NA	CASTKTSVPGELFF	TGTGCCAGTACAAAGACTAGCGTCCCCGGGGAGCTGTTTTTT
NA	TRBV6-1	TRBJ2-7	NA	CASSQQGSPYEQYF	TGTGCCAGCAGTCAACAGGGTAGTCCCTACGAGCAGTACTTC
TRBD2	TRBV9	TRBJ2-2	NA	CASSVEGGLAGGGELFF	TGTGCCAGCAGCGTAGAGGGGGGACTAGCGGGAGGAGGGGAGCTGTTTTTT
TRBD2	TRBV4-3	TRBJ2-5	NA	CASSQELAGASQETQYF	TGCGCCAGCAGCCAAGAGTTAGCGGGGGCTTCCCAAGAGACCCAGTACTTC
TRBD2	TRBV5-4	TRBJ2-1	NA	CASSLVTSGVSNEQFF	TGTGCCAGCAGTTTAGTAACTAGCGGGGTTTCTAATGAGCAGTTCTTC
TRBD2	TRBV27	TRBJ2-3	few	CASSMTSGGVSTDTQYF	TGTGCCAGCAGTATGACTAGCGGGGGGGTTAGCACAGATACGCAGTATTTT
TRBD2	TRBV6-1	TRBJ2-5	NA	CASSAQRGALRETQYF	TGTGCCAGCAGTGCTCAGCGGGGGGCTCTCCGGGAGACCCAGTACTTC
TRBD1	TRBV5-1	TRBJ2-3	NA	CASNRQGTTDTQYF	TGCGCCAGCAACCGACAGGGGACCACAGATACGCAGTATTTT
NA	TRBV5-4	TRBJ2-2	NA	CASSPNGGWDGELFF	TGTGCCAGCAGCCCTAATGGGGGCTGGGACGGGGAGCTGTTTTTT
TRBD1	TRBV4-3	TRBJ2-7	NA	CASSQGPGQGYEQYF	TGCGCCAGCAGCCAAGGACCGGGACAGGGCTACGAGCAGTACTTC
TRBD1	TRBV5-1	TRBJ1-4	NA	CASSLVLGTGRTSNEKLFF	TGCGCCAGCAGCTTGGTTTTGGGGACAGGGAGAACTTCTAATGAAAAACTGTTTTTT
NA	TRBV7-8	TRBJ1-4	NA	CASSPGGVVAGPMGKLFF	TGTGCCAGCAGCCCGGGAGGGGTAGTGGCTGGCCCCATGGGAAAACTGTTTTTT
NA	TRBV6-5	TRBJ1-4	few	CASSYRATGKDEKLFF	TGTGCCAGCAGTTACCGGGCCACAGGGAAAGATGAAAAACTGTTTTTT
TRBD1	TRBV5-4	TRBJ2-1	once	CASSSRAGQGICEQFF	TGTGCCAGCAGCTCCAGGGCGGGACAGGGTATCTGTGAGCAGTTCTTC
TRBD1	TRBV5-1	TRBJ1-2	NA	CASSKGQGALGYTF	TGCGCCAGCAGCAAGGGACAGGGGGCTTTAGGCTACACCTTC
TRBD2	TRBV5-1	TRBJ2-4	NA	CASSPSASGGAPAKNIQYF	TGCGCCAGCAGCCCGTCGGCTAGCGGGGGGGCTCCAGCCAAAAACATTCAGTACTTC
TRBD1	TRBV10-3	TRBJ2-1	NA	CAISAYHDRETNEQFF	TGTGCCATCAGTGCATATCACGACAGGGAGACAAATGAGCAGTTCTTC
NA	TRBV11-2	TRBJ2-4	once	CAITTGVSQNIQYF	TGTGCCATCACTACGGGAGTCTCGCAAAACATTCAGTACTTC
NA	TRBV28	TRBJ1-2	NA	CASSLIQTLANYGYTF	TGTGCCAGCAGTTTGATCCAAACCCTAGCTAACTATGGCTACACCTTC
NA	TRBV15	TRBJ1-5	NA	CATSPLGGNNQPQHF	TGTGCCACCAGCCCCCTGGGGGGGAACAATCAGCCCCAGCATTTT
NA	TRBV9	TRBJ1-6	NA	CASSVPMWAVRQNSPLHF	TGTGCCAGCAGCGTCCCTATGTGGGCTGTCCGACAGAATTCACCCCTCCACTTT
NA	TRBV7-9	TRBJ1-1	once	CASSLGTEPMNTEAFF	TGTGCCAGCAGCTTAGGAACAGAACCCATGAACACTGAAGCTTTCTTT
NA	TRBV6-6	TRBJ1-2	NA	CASSYTGRNYGYTF	TGTGCCAGCAGTTACACAGGGCGGAACTATGGCTACACCTTC
TRBD2	TRBV19	TRBJ2-2	NA	CASKLAGKGTGELFF	TGTGCCAGTAAGCTAGCGGGGAAGGGGACCGGGGAGCTGTTTTTT
NA	TRBV20-1	TRBJ1-1	NA	CSARPTWPAFF	TGCAGTGCTAGGCCAACCTGGCCGGCTTTCTTT
NA	TRBV6-1	TRBJ1-5	once	CASSDRVGAGNQPQHF	TGTGCCAGCAGTGATAGAGTAGGGGCAGGCAATCAGCCCCAGCATTTT
NA	TRBV19	TRBJ2-5	NA	CASMSGRETQYF	TGTGCCAGTATGTCGGGTAGGGAGACCCAGTACTTC
TRBD1	TRBV28	TRBJ2-6	NA	CASSLVRVERGLLGGANVLTF	TGTGCCAGCAGTTTAGTTAGGGTGGAGAGGGGGCTCCTGGGAGGGGCCAACGTCCTGACTTTC
TRBD1	TRBV27	TRBJ2-2	NA	CASSLRDRDTGELFF	TGTGCCAGCAGTCTCCGGGACAGGGATACCGGGGAGCTGTTTTTT
TRBD1	TRBV7-8	TRBJ2-7	NA	CASSLGQGQGLYEQYF	TGTGCCAGCAGCTTAGGACAGGGACAGGGTCTCTACGAGCAGTACTTC
NA	TRBV13	TRBJ2-7	NA	CASSLDLADEQYF	TGTGCCAGCAGCTTAGATCTAGCTGACGAGCAGTACTTC
NA	TRBV12-5	TRBJ1-5	NA	CASGLGRMGLQPQHF	TGTGCTAGTGGTTTGGGGCGAATGGGCCTTCAGCCCCAGCATTTT
NA	TRBV19	TRBJ2-3	NA	CASRPRGPTDTQYF	TGTGCCAGTAGACCGCGGGGACCCACAGATACGCAGTATTTT
NA	TRBV2	TRBJ1-6	NA	CASSTGRRNSPLHF	TGTGCCAGCAGTACAGGACGCCGTAATTCACCCCTCCACTTT
NA	TRBV10-3	TRBJ1-2	NA	CAIQGNYGYTF	TGTGCCATACAGGGCAACTATGGCTACACCTTC
NA	TRBV7-9	TRBJ1-2	NA	CASSSYSLPPYTF	TGTGCCAGCAGCTCCTACAGCTTACCCCCCTACACCTTC
TRBD2	TRBV4-3	TRBJ2-5	NA	CASSQKRLAGDKNPETQYF	TGCGCCAGCAGCCAAAAACGACTAGCGGGGGACAAGAACCCAGAGACCCAGTACTTC
NA	TRBV27	TRBJ1-1	few	CASSLRSLQPGPSSNTEAFF	TGTGCCAGCAGTTTAAGGTCTCTCCAACCAGGCCCAAGTTCGAACACTGAAGCTTTCTTT
TRBD2	TRBV27	TRBJ2-1	NA	CASSPSGLRSYNEQFF	TGTGCCAGCAGTCCTAGCGGACTACGCTCCTACAATGAGCAGTTCTTC
NA	TRBV15	TRBJ2-1	NA	CATSIRRGSYNEQFF	TGTGCCACCAGCATTCGTCGGGGCTCCTACAATGAGCAGTTCTTC
TRBD1	TRBV13	TRBJ2-7	NA	CASSPTPGQGDLGQYF	TGTGCCAGCAGCCCTACCCCAGGCCAGGGGGATTTAGGGCAGTACTTC
TRBD1	TRBV10-3	TRBJ1-6	NA	CAISLTGGNSPLHF	TGTGCCATCAGCCTGACAGGGGGGAATTCACCCCTCCACTTT